The 25 T cell receptor beta chains reported below all come from one sample, sequenced in a study of control samples from healthy donors and cancer patients. TCRdb's table, derived via immunoSEQ multiplex PCR, lists solely in-frame clones and lacks some. The table has about 120,000 clones, about 90% seen once. Sequencing was carried out using blood. The receptors stem from a man aged 18 to 30 in good health.

There are a few counts of this clone. The chain recombines TRBV5-4 with TRBJ1-1; possibly TRBD1 for D (6 bases). Trimming left V 0 bases short and J 0 bases short, with 12 bases between. Germline-derived CDR1 and CDR2 are SGHNT and YYREEE (reference sequence). The CDR3 totals 16 residues. CDR3 region: CASSLDPTGLNTEAFF. The CDR3 bases are TGTGCCAGCAGCTTGGACCCGACAGGACTGAACACTGAAGCTTTCTTT.

The chain combines TRBV10-1 with TRBJ2-3; 8 nucleotides agree with TRBD2. The CDR3 is made up of 14 amino acids. CDR1 is WNHNN and CDR2 is SYGVQD in the germline V gene (reference sequence). Trimming at V came to 0 bases and at J to 5 bases, leaving 1 base not matched to a gene. This CDR3 is CASSESLAGDTQYF. CDR3 DNA sequence: TGCGCCAGCAGTGAGTCGCTAGCGGGAGATACGCAGTATTTT.

This chain joins TRBV24-1 and TRBJ1-5, with D tentatively TRBD1 (6 bases). The V gene's germline CDR1 is KGHDR and CDR2 SFDVKD. This CDR3 contains 14 residues. Trimming removed 9 bases at V and 3 bases at J, with 14 bases between. The CDR3 loop is CATGGRGLNQPQHF. CDR3 nucleotide sequence: TGTGCCACCGGGGGACGGGGGCTCAATCAGCCCCAGCATTTT.

The chain combines TRBV7-3 with TRBJ2-3; no clear D. This CDR3 is built from 15 residues. From germline, CDR1 is SGHTA and CDR2 FQGTGA. V was cut by 0 bases and J by 2 bases, with 9 bases left in between. The CDR3, as DNA: TGTGCCAGCAGCTTAACTTATAGGGACACAGATACGCAGTATTTT. Its translation is CASSLTYRDTDTQYF.

The chain has TRBV6-5 and TRBJ1-1; the D gene is possibly TRBD1 (5 bases). V was pared by 6 bases and J by 0 bases, with 8 bases between. This CDR3 is built from 13 residues. Germline CDR1 MNHEY, CDR2 SVGAGI. The CDR3 is CASRRQLNTEAFF. DNA of the CDR3: TGTGCCAGCAGGAGACAGTTGAACACTGAAGCTTTCTTT.

The chain combines TRBV15 with TRBJ2-5; 9 nucleotides agree with TRBD1. Germline assignment: CDR1 LNHNV and CDR2 YYDKDF (reference sequence). The CDR3 sequence is 15 residues long. Trimming removed 1 base from V and 4 bases from J; junction bases left unmatched: 4. The DNA of the CDR3 is TGTGCCACCAGCAGAGGAGGACAGGGGAGAGAGACCCAGTACTTC. It is translated as CATSRGGQGRETQYF.

This clone was observed once. This CDR3 reads CASSLVPDRRAYNEQFF. As DNA, the CDR3 is TGTGCCAGCAGCTTAGTCCCGGACCGACGCGCCTACAATGAGCAGTTCTTC. The rearrangement links TRBV7-9 to TRBJ2-1; no definite D call. Deletions cut 1 base from V and 2 bases from J, with 15 bases between. CDR1 SEHNR and CDR2 FQNEAQ come from the germline V gene (reference sequence). CDR3 length: 17 amino acids.

This chain links TRBV5-4 with TRBJ2-1; weak D call: TRBD2 (5 bases). Germline CDR1 is SGHNT and CDR2 is YYREEE (reference sequence). Between the trimmed V and J ends, which lost 7 bases and 0 bases, there was a span of 17 bases. CDR3 size: 16 residues. The CDR3 DNA is TGTGCCAGCTCCCCGGGCGGGTCCGGCTCCTACAATGAGCAGTTCTTC. Protein: CASSPGGSGSYNEQFF.

This sequence joins TRBV6-5 and TRBJ2-5; 7 bases map to TRBD2. The CDR3 totals 14 residues. CDR1 MNHEY and CDR2 SVGAGI come from the germline V gene. V gave up 7 bases and J gave up 4 bases; unmatched junction bases: 9. The CDR3 loop is CASTHGGGTETQYF. The CDR3 region has the DNA TGTGCCAGCACGCATGGGGGGGGGACAGAGACCCAGTACTTC.

The chain employs TRBV7-3 and TRBJ1-1; a possible D gene is TRBD1 (6 bases). The CDR3 is 17 amino acids. Germline V gene data show CDR1 as SGHTA and CDR2 as FQGTGA. With 2 bases removed from V and 3 bases from J, the gap between germline ends came to 19 bases. The CDR3 nucleotides are TGTGCCAGCAGCTTAGTCTCTGGGGGCAGCGAGTACACTGAAGCTTTCTTT. Residues: CASSLVSGGSEYTEAFF. Supplemented by reference TRBV7-3 and TRBJ1-1, the full variable domain reads GAGVSQTPSNKVTEKGKYVELRCDPISGHTALYWYRQSLGQGPEFLIYFQGTGAADDSGLPNDRFFAVRPEGSVSTLKIQRTERGDSAVYLCASSLVSGGSEYTEAFFGQGTRLTVV.

The chain employs TRBV4-1 and TRBJ2-7; 13 positions match TRBD2. In germline, CDR1 is MGHRA, CDR2 YSYEKL. V gave up 5 bases and J gave up 5 bases; unmatched junction bases: 6. The CDR3 sequence is 15 residues long. The CDR3 nucleotides read TGCGCCAGCAGCGATACCGGGACTAGCGGGAACGAGCAGTACTTC. Translation gives CASSDTGTSGNEQYF.

This clone was observed a few times. V is TRBV24-1 and J is TRBJ2-1, with 8 bases matching TRBD2. The V gene end was trimmed by 4 bases and the J gene end by 1 base; junction bases not matched to a gene: 5. The CDR3 is 16 amino acids. The germline gives CDR1 KGHDR, CDR2 SFDVKD. The CDR3 DNA reads TGTGCCACCAGTGAGGCTAGCGGGCAATCCTACAATGAGCAGTTCTTC. This codes for CATSEASGQSYNEQFF.

The CDR3 here is CASSQSPPQREKLFF. The CDR3 coding sequence is TGTGCCAGCAGCCAATCGCCCCCTCAGAGAGAAAAACTGTTTTTT. The rearrangement uses TRBV3-1 (or the pseudogene TRBV3-2) and TRBJ1-4; D unresolved. The CDR3 loop spans 15 amino acids. Trimming shortened V by 2 bases and J by 8 bases, and 15 bases separated the two germline ends. CDR1 and CDR2 from the germline V gene are LGHDT and YNNKEL (reference sequence).

The chain is built from TRBV7-9 and TRBJ1-1, with 7 bases matching TRBD1. Germline V lookup: CDR1 SEHNR, CDR2 FQNEAQ (reference sequence). After removal of 3 bases from V and 4 bases from J, the junction contained 8 bases not matched to a gene. The CDR3 consists of 15 residues. The CDR3: CASSFDRAGGTEAFF. The CDR3 nucleotides are TGTGCCAGCAGCTTTGACAGGGCGGGCGGCACTGAAGCTTTCTTT. The full variable domain, in which reference TRBV7-9 and TRBJ1-1 provide the parts outside the CDR3, is DTGVSQNPRHKITKRGQNVTFRCDPISEHNRLYWYRQTLGQGPEFLTYFQNEAQLEKSRLLSDRFSAERPKGSFSTLEIQRTEQGDSAMYLCASSFDRAGGTEAFFGQGTRLTVV.

The gene calls are TRBV4-1 and TRBJ1-5; D uncertain. V lost 1 base to trimming and J lost 2 bases, with 12 bases between them. CDR3 length equals 16 residues. CDR1 and CDR2 from the germline V gene are MGHRA and YSYEKL. The CDR3 loop reads CASSQASGQGNQPQHF. The CDR3 DNA sequence: TGCGCCAGCAGCCAAGCTTCTGGGCAAGGCAATCAGCCCCAGCATTTT.

This rearrangement joins TRBV7-2 to TRBJ1-5; D might be TRBD1 (6 bases). V dropped 1 base and J dropped 6 bases, with 10 bases sitting between them. This CDR3 spans 14 amino acids. Germline loops: CDR1 SGHTA, CDR2 FQGNSA. This CDR3 is CASSLGRGGQPQHF. The DNA for the CDR3 is TGTGCCAGCAGCTTAGGCAGGGGCGGTCAGCCCCAGCATTTT. The full variable domain, rest sourced from reference TRBV7-2 and TRBJ1-5, is GAGVSQSPSNKVTEKGKDVELRCDPISGHTALYWYRQSLGQGLEFLIYFQGNSAPDKSGLPSDRFSAERTGGSVSTLTIQRTQQEDSAVYLCASSLGRGGQPQHFGDGTRLSIL.

V usage is TRBV19 and J usage is TRBJ1-5; D gene ambiguous. CDR3 size: 13 residues. Germline-derived CDR1 and CDR2 are LNHDA and SQIVND (reference sequence). The germline V and J ends were trimmed by 5 bases and 3 bases, with 8 bases remaining between them. The CDR3 coding sequence is TGTGCCAGTAGTCTGGAGCCCAATCAGCCCCAGCATTTT. It is translated as CASSLEPNQPQHF. Based on the CDR3 plus reference TRBV19 and TRBJ1-5, the full variable domain is DGGITQSPKYLFRKEGQNVTLSCEQNLNHDAMYWYRQDPGQGLRLIYYSQIVNDFQKGDIAEGYSVSREKKESFPLTVTSAQKNPTAFYLCASSLEPNQPQHFGDGTRLSIL.

The rearrangement joins TRBV19 to TRBJ2-5, with 10 bases lining up with TRBD2. With 7 bases clipped from V and 0 bases from J, the junction kept 17 bases outside the gene matches. CDR1 LNHDA and CDR2 SQIVND come from the germline V gene (reference sequence). The CDR3 totals 19 residues. CDR3 nucleotide sequence: TGTGCCAGTAAAAGCGTGGTAGCGGGAGGCAGTTCGTACCAAGAGACCCAGTACTTC. The encoded protein is CASKSVVAGGSSYQETQYF. The whole variable domain, filled in from reference TRBV19 and TRBJ2-5, reads DGGITQSPKYLFRKEGQNVTLSCEQNLNHDAMYWYRQDPGQGLRLIYYSQIVNDFQKGDIAEGYSVSREKKESFPLTVTSAQKNPTAFYLCASKSVVAGGSSYQETQYFGPGTRLLVL.

This sequence joins TRBV28 and TRBJ2-3; perhaps TRBD2 as D (5 bases). The CDR3 has 15 residues. The germline gives CDR1 MDHEN, CDR2 SYDVKM. Trimming stripped 5 bases from V and 8 bases from J, with 20 bases between. The CDR3 bases are TGTGCCAGCAGTCAAGACGGGTCTAATGCGGGTACGCAGTATTTT. It is translated as CASSQDGSNAGTQYF.

This chain links TRBV6-4 with TRBJ1-2; 7 nucleotides align to TRBD1. Unmatched junction bases numbered 6, after V lost 2 bases and J lost 6 bases. Germline values: CDR1 MRHNA, CDR2 SNTAGT. CDR3 size: 14 residues. CDR3: CASSDGGGGHGYTF. Written as DNA, the CDR3 is TGTGCCAGCAGTGACGGCGGAGGGGGCCATGGCTACACCTTC.

The rearrangement links TRBV10-3 to TRBJ2-3; the D call may be TRBD1 or TRBD2 (5 bases each). CDR3 length: 13 residues. V lost 5 bases to trimming and J lost 2 bases, with 8 bases between them. Germline V gene sequence: CDR1 ENHRY, CDR2 SYGVKD. The CDR3 sequence is CAISRGDTDTQYF. DNA of the CDR3: TGTGCCATCAGTCGAGGGGACACAGATACGCAGTATTTT.

V usage is TRBV2 and J usage is TRBJ2-7, with 8 bases matching TRBD1. This CDR3 region has 14 residues. The germline V gene has CDR1 SNHLY and CDR2 FYNNEI. Unmatched junction bases numbered 3, after V lost 2 bases and J lost 3 bases. CDR3 sequence: CASSERQGIYEQYF. The DNA of the CDR3 is TGTGCCAGCAGTGAAAGACAGGGGATCTACGAGCAGTACTTC.

The rearrangement joins TRBV14 to TRBJ1-1, with 8 bases fitting TRBD1. Germline lookup yields CDR1 SGHDN and CDR2 FVKESK. V was pared by 0 bases and J by 3 bases, with 6 bases of the junction left unmatched. The CDR3 runs 16 residues. As DNA, the CDR3 is TGTGCCAGCAGCCAAGATGTGGGGACAGGCCACACTGAAGCTTTCTTT. Amino acids: CASSQDVGTGHTEAFF.

This chain connects TRBV7-7 to TRBJ2-2; possibly TRBD1 or TRBD2 for D (5 bases each). V lost 5 bases and J lost 0, with 13 bases in between. Germline loops: CDR1 SSHAT, CDR2 FNYEAQ (reference sequence). CDR3 length equals 16 residues. CDR3 sequence (DNA): TGTGCCAGCAGCCCCGGGACGAGCGCGAACACCGGGGAGCTGTTTTTT. Translated, it gives CASSPGTSANTGELFF.

This clone has a single count. The rearrangement joins TRBV25-1 to TRBJ2-7; the D gene is possibly TRBD2 (6 bases). Germline V lookup: CDR1 MGHDK, CDR2 SYGVNS. The CDR3 runs 14 residues. Trimming took off 4 bases at V and 6 bases at J, with 16 bases between the two ends. DNA of the CDR3: TGTGCCAGCAGTGGCGTCGGGGGACTGCGCGAGCAGTACTTC. Protein sequence: CASSGVGGLREQYF.